This is a list of T cell receptor beta chains from one sample in a study of read filtering for tumor transcriptome and immune sequencing. TCRdb passed the reads through MiXCR, listing each CDR3 protein once. The table lists about 93,000 distinct CDR3 sequences, 20% to 25% of them singletons. The sample comprised a population of CD138-negative cells sorted from bone marrow. These receptor sequences come from a donor at least 40 years old with multiple myeloma. Both conserved end residues are part of each CDR3. D genes are given only for firm matches. Clone size, where shown, is once, few, many, or a class for clones that have expanded.

.	TRBV28	TRBJ2-7	many	CASRRDRTAYEQYF	TGTGCCAGCAGGCGAGACCGGACAGCCTACGAGCAGTACTTC
.	TRBV6-2/TRBV6-3	TRBJ1-5	many	CASSSGLWSNQPQHF	TGTGCCAGCAGCTCGGGACTTTGGAGCAATCAGCCCCAGCATTTT
.	TRBV4-1	TRBJ1-2	few	CASSAHRAAGYGYTF	TGCGCCAGCAGCGCCCACAGGGCGGCGGGCTATGGCTACACCTTC
.	TRBV27	TRBJ2-3	.	CASGTGSTDTQYF	TGTGCCAGCGGTACCGGCAGCACAGATACGCAGTATTTT
TRBD2	TRBV5-1	TRBJ2-1	many	CASSQFSGGPYNEQFF	TGCGCCAGCAGCCAGTTTAGCGGGGGGCCGTACAATGAGCAGTTCTTC
.	TRBV28	TRBJ2-7	few	CASSYRVEQYF	TGTGCCAGCAGCTACAGGGTCGAGCAGTACTTC
.	TRBV28	TRBJ1-6	many	CASRYSYNSPLHF	TGTGCCAGCCGATACTCCTATAATTCACCCCTCCACTTT
.	TRBV28	TRBJ2-2	.	CASSDYPNTGELFF	TGTGCCAGTTCTGACTACCCGAACACCGGGGAGCTGTTTTTT
TRBD1	TRBV24-1	TRBJ1-5	few	CATSDKGAGDQPQHF	TGTGCCACCAGTGATAAGGGGGCGGGAGATCAGCCCCAGCATTTT
.	TRBV28	TRBJ1-5	.	CASTPRGQGNQPQHF	TGTGCCAGCACCCCCCGGGGGCAGGGCAATCAGCCCCAGCATTTT
.	TRBV24-1	TRBJ1-1	many	CATRDRKNTEAFF	TGTGCCACCAGGGACAGAAAGAACACTGAAGCTTTCTTT
.	TRBV20-1	TRBJ2-7	many	CSVERGESYEQYF	TGCAGTGTAGAAAGGGGGGAGTCCTACGAGCAGTACTTC
.	TRBV19	TRBJ1-5	few	CASSMGLGGGGNQPQHF	TGTGCCAGTAGTATGGGCCTCGGCGGGGGTGGCAATCAGCCCCAGCATTTT
.	TRBV21-1	TRBJ2-2	.	CASSTSGQTTGELSF	TGCGCCAGCAGCACCTCAGGACAGACCACCGGGGAGCTGTCTTTT
.	TRBV5-1	TRBJ2-7	.	CASSSTRSTYEQYF	TGCGCCAGCAGCTCGACACGATCTACCTACGAGCAGTACTTC
.	TRBV15	TRBJ2-5	few	CATSRGGVGKTQYF	TGTGCCACCAGCAGAGGTGGGGTCGGGAAGACCCAGTACTTC
TRBD2	TRBV5-1	TRBJ2-3	.	CASSLAAGGRTDTQYF	TGCGCCAGCAGCTTGGCGGCGGGGGGGCGCACAGATACGCAGTATTTT
.	TRBV5-1	TRBJ1-1	many	CASSREGGGTEAFF	TGCGCCAGCAGCCGCGAGGGGGGGGGTACTGAAGCTTTCTTT
.	TRBV12-3/TRBV12-4	TRBJ2-7	many	CASSLAGGYEQYF	TGTGCCAGCAGTTTGGCAGGGGGGTACGAGCAGTACTTC
.	TRBV30	TRBJ1-2	few	CAWSVLRQGPGYTF	TGTGCCTGGAGTGTACTCCGGCAGGGGCCGGGCTACACCTTC
.	TRBV19	TRBJ2-1	.	CASSIRQGFNEQFF	TGTGCCAGTAGTATACGGCAGGGGTTCAATGAGCAGTTCTTC
.	TRBV5-1	TRBJ1-4	many	CASSLQPTGNNEKLFF	TGCGCCAGCAGCCTCCAGCCGACGGGAAATAATGAAAAACTGTTTTTT
TRBD1	TRBV9	TRBJ1-4	many	CASSPTGTGEEKLFF	TGTGCCAGCAGTCCCACCGGGACAGGGGAGGAAAAACTGTTTTTT
.	TRBV18	TRBJ1-1	many	CASSLMRDTNTEAFF	TGTGCCAGCTCACTAATGCGGGACACGAACACTGAAGCTTTCTTT
TRBD1	TRBV5-1	TRBJ1-1	many	CASSRDSILEAFF	TGCGCCAGCAGCCGGGACAGTATACTTGAAGCTTTCTTT
.	TRBV27	TRBJ2-2	.	CASRGGTGVNEGGELFF	TGTGCCAGCAGGGGAGGAACAGGCGTTAACGAGGGCGGGGAGCTGTTTTTT
.	TRBV7-2	TRBJ2-5	.	CASTRLVQEAQYF	TGTGCCAGCACCAGACTAGTTCAAGAGGCCCAGTACTTC
TRBD2	TRBV6-1	TRBJ2-5	many	CASSPLRAGGWETQYF	TGTGCCAGCAGCCCTTTGAGGGCGGGGGGGTGGGAGACCCAGTACTTC
.	TRBV2	TRBJ2-1	.	CASSLTSGEQFF	TGTGCCAGCAGTCTGACTAGTGGTGAGCAGTTCTTC
.	TRBV19	TRBJ2-4	many	CASSAGLPNIQYF	TGTGCCAGTAGTGCCGGGCTGCCAAACATTCAGTACTTC
.	TRBV18	TRBJ1-5	many	CASSLSGRDQPQHF	TGTGCCAGCTCACTGTCAGGGCGAGATCAGCCCCAGCATTTT
.	TRBV29-1	TRBJ2-1	.	CSVVRLRRGDNEQSF	TGCAGCGTCGTACGTCTGAGGAGGGGGGACAATGAGCAGTCCTTC
.	TRBV7-9	TRBJ1-1	many	CASSLALNTEAFF	TGTGCCAGCAGCTTAGCGCTGAACACTGAAGCTTTCTTT
.	TRBV6-5	TRBJ2-1	many	CASSYSEGTYNEQFF	TGTGCCAGCAGTTACTCGGAAGGGACCTACAATGAGCAGTTCTTC
TRBD1	TRBV27	TRBJ2-5	many	CASRPTGGETQYF	TGTGCCAGCAGGCCGACAGGGGGCGAGACCCAGTACTTC
TRBD2	TRBV7-8	TRBJ2-1	few	CASSLPLAGYNEQFF	TGTGCCAGCAGCTTACCCCTAGCGGGTTACAATGAGCAGTTCTTC
.	TRBV19	TRBJ2-7	.	CASSPSQRISYEQYF	TGTGCCAGTAGTCCAAGTCAGCGAATCTCCTACGAGCAGTACTTC
.	TRBV4-2	TRBJ1-1	.	CASSRAVLGNTEAFF	TGTGCCAGCAGCCGAGCTGTTCTAGGGAACACTGAAGCTTTCTTT
TRBD2	TRBV20-1	TRBJ2-3	many	CSANLAGGGDTQYF	TGCAGTGCCAACCTAGCGGGGGGAGGGGATACGCAGTATTTT
TRBD2	TRBV19	TRBJ2-3	few	CASSMNGGFDTQYF	TGTGCCAGTAGTATGAACGGGGGGTTCGATACGCAGTATTTT
.	TRBV2	TRBJ1-1	many	CASYLNTEAFF	TGTGCCAGCTATCTGAACACTGAAGCTTTCTTT
TRBD1	TRBV12-3/TRBV12-4	TRBJ1-4	.	CASRRDRGQEEKLFF	TGTGCCAGCAGACGTGACAGGGGGCAGGAGGAAAAACTGTTTTTT
.	TRBV15	TRBJ1-1	few	CATSNRDTMNTEAFF	TGTGCCACCAGCAACCGGGACACGATGAACACTGAAGCTTTCTTT
TRBD2	TRBV28	TRBJ2-5	many	CASSDGGSPLETQYF	TGTGCCAGCAGCGACGGGGGGTCCCCCCTCGAGACCCAGTACTTC
.	TRBV29-1	TRBJ2-5	many	CSVAGGAQETQYF	TGCAGCGTTGCTGGAGGAGCCCAAGAGACCCAGTACTTC
.	TRBV9	TRBJ2-6	few	CASSKALGANVLTF	TGTGCCAGCAGCAAAGCCCTTGGGGCCAACGTCCTGACTTTC
.	TRBV12-3/TRBV12-4	TRBJ1-1	many	CASSLEGNTEAFF	TGTGCCAGCAGTTTGGAGGGGAACACTGAAGCTTTCTTT
.	TRBV14	TRBJ2-1	many	CASSHWGGVSYNEQFF	TGTGCCAGCAGCCATTGGGGGGGCGTATCCTACAATGAGCAGTTCTTC
.	TRBV5-1	TRBJ2-1	few	CASSLGSKREQFF	TGCGCCAGCAGCTTGGGCAGTAAGCGTGAGCAGTTCTTC
.	TRBV24-1	TRBJ2-3	few	CATSAQGFKDTQYF	TGTGCCACCAGTGCGCAGGGGTTTAAAGATACGCAGTATTTT
.	TRBV5-5	TRBJ1-1	many	CASSLARTVNTEAFF	TGTGCCAGCAGCTTGGCCCGGACAGTGAACACTGAAGCTTTCTTT
.	TRBV19	TRBJ1-5	many	CASRPPSYSNQPQHF	TGTGCCAGTAGGCCACCTAGTTATAGCAATCAGCCCCAGCATTTT
.	TRBV29-1	TRBJ2-1	many	CSVWGGAANEQFF	TGCAGCGTTTGGGGGGGGGCCGCGAATGAGCAGTTCTTC
.	TRBV5-1	TRBJ2-1	many	CASSWDGFPYNEQFF	TGCGCCAGCAGCTGGGATGGCTTCCCCTACAATGAGCAGTTCTTC